This TCR beta chain was profiled in a study of blood T cell repertoires in COVID-19. Authors' data handling: Estimated nucleated cell counts came from reference gene primer amplification. The repertoire was sequenced with immunoSEQ multiplex PCR; TCRdb's copy has only in-frame clones and lacks some. From that table come the V and J calls and clone size; the DNA was used to work out D and trimming. Of roughly 24,000 clones in the sample, 86% were seen once. The CDR3 is made up of 14 amino acids. The trim removed 4 bases at V and 4 bases at J, leaving 5 bases unmatched. Germline-derived CDR1 and CDR2 are KGHSH and LQKENI.

What was sequenced was peripheral blood. The TCR comes from a woman of 80 years or more with acute or convalescent COVID-19. V usage is TRBV18 and J usage is TRBJ2-7; 9 bases are shared with TRBD1. CDR3 nucleotides: TGTGCCAGCTCACTGGACAGGGGTAAATACGAGCAGTACTTC. This sequence encodes CASSLDRGKYEQYF.